This T cell receptor beta chain is from a study of beta chain features in type 1 diabetes. Overall study findings and caveats: Any role of HLA type in TCRB rearrangement remained unresolved here. Across patients, naive, central memory and Treg TCRB repertoires exhibited apparently greater similarity than was observed across healthy donors.

The CDR3 runs to 19 residues. The V segment lost 3 bases and the J segment 3 bases; nucleotides outside the gene matches: 9. Germline lookup yields CDR1 KGHSH and CDR2 LQKENI. Without exception, sorted populations had purity beyond 98%. On this clone: Antigen specificity is unknown.

Since all of the isolated RNA was reverse transcribed, expressed TCRB transcripts were what got sequenced. Profiled with immunoSEQ multiplex PCR; TCRdb holds only in-frame clones, not every one. The sample consists of hundreds of thousands of clones, 15% to 20% of them appearing once. The specimen was naive CD4+ T cells from blood. The TCR was taken from a young woman in good health. The chain joins TRBV18 to TRBJ2-2, with 14 bases that match TRBD2. CDR3 in amino acids: CASSPYGTSGSFDTGELFF. The CDR3 region has the DNA TGTGCCAGCTCACCGTACGGGACTAGCGGGAGCTTTGACACCGGGGAGCTGTTTTTT.